This T cell receptor beta chain was retrieved from a study of vaccination and CD4 T cells after COVID-19. Background on the study: Researchers treated control cultures with a CEFX pool, an HIV-1 Nef pool, or no peptide. Study outcomes and limitations: Investigators enrolled relatively few convalescent patients and included no early post-infection timepoints.

The treatment is: approximately nine-day PBMC culture with coronavirus spike peptide pools or control peptides (ViraFEST assay). TCR sequencing followed the expansion of antigen-specific T cells with peptide pools in ViraFEST. PBMCs were cultured at around 2 million per well with 8 to 10 IU/ml IL-2 and 8.5 to 10 ug/ml peptide pools. On this clonotype itself: Antigen specificity is unknown.

An Oncomine TCR Beta short-read assay was used to sequence the DNA from cultured CD4+ T cells. MiXCR, run by TCRdb on the PCR reads, gives a single entry per CDR3 protein. The sample shows some 12,000 distinct CDR3 sequences, approximately 50% of them seen only once. Trimming took 3 bases from V and 6 from J, leaving 15 bases between them. The CDR3 consists of 14 residues. Looked up from germline, CDR1 is DFQATT and CDR2 is SNEGSKA (reference sequence). The sequence was obtained from a human donor who had recovered from COVID-19. Sequenced: CD4+ T cells from blood, cultured in vitro. The V gene is TRBV20-1, the J gene TRBJ2-1; no reliable D call. The chain's CDR3 is CSARYRGPANEQFF. The CDR3 nucleotides read TGCAGTGCTAGGTACAGAGGTCCGGCCAATGAGCAGTTCTTC.